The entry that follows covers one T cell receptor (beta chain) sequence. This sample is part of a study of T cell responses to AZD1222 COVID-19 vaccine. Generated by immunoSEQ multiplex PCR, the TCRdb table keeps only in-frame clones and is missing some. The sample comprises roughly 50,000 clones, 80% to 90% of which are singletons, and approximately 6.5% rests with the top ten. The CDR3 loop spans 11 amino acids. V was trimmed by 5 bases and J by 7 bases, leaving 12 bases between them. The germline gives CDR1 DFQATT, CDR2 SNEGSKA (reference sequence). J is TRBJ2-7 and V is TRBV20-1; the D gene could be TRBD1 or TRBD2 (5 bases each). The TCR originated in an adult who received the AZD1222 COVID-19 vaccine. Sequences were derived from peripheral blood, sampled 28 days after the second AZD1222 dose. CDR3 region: CSAWDGWEQYF. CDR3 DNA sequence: TGCAGTGCTTGGGACGGTTGGGAGCAGTACTTC.